This paragraph covers one TCR beta chain sequence. Its target is unknown. Reverse transcribed after extraction, RNA yielded cDNA as the sequencing template. The data were produced by immunoSEQ multiplex PCR, yet TCRdb's version contains in-frame clones alone and is incomplete. The data hold 90,000 to 120,000 clones, with around 83% observed a single time. The treatment was: oral pan-JAK inhibitor, 5-10 mg twice daily. Starting from PBMCs, sorting isolated CD4+ and CD8+ T cells. The data stem from a study of CD8+ T cells in alopecia areata. Study-wide results and limits: Mice showed clearer TCR sharing than patients did, a gap that was possibly HLA-related. Normal-skin resident alphabeta T cells also appear among scalp sample sequences.

Germline V gene lookup returns CDR1 SGHAT and CDR2 FQNNGV. The J segment lost 8 bases and the V segment lost 6 bases, leaving 13 bases of the junction unmatched. CDR3 length: 15 amino acids. The TCR comes from a human donor with alopecia areata. The rearrangement uses TRBV11-2 and TRBJ2-1; 7 bases map to TRBD1. Material: CD8+ T cells sorted from blood, obtained at week 24, from a patient treated with tofacitinib. CDR3 nucleotide sequence: TGTGCCAGCAGACCTAAACCGGGACAGAGAGATGAGCAGTTCTTC. This sequence encodes CASRPKPGQRDEQFF.